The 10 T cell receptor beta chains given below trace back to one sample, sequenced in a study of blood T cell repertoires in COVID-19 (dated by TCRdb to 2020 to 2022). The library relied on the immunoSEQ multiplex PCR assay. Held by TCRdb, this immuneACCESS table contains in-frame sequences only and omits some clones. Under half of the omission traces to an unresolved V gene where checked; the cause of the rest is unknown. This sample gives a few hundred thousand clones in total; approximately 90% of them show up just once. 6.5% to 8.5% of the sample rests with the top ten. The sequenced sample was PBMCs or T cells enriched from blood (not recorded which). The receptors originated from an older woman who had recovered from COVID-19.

The DNA of the CDR3 is TGTGCCAGCAGCGACCACAGGGGGAGGGGTAATGAGCAGTTCTTC. Its translation: CASSDHRGRGNEQFF. The chain recombines TRBV11-2 with TRBJ2-1; TRBD1 is a possible D gene (8 bases). This CDR3 spans 15 amino acids. Per germline, CDR1 SGHAT and CDR2 FQNNGV. V gave up 5 bases and J gave up 7 bases, with 18 bases separating them.

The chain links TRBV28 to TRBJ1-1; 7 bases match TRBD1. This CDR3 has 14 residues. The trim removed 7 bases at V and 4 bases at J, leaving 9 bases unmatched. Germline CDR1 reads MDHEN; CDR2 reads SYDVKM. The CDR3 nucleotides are TGTGCCAGCACCCTTGGGGGACAGTCCACTGAAGCTTTCTTT. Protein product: CASTLGGQSTEAFF.

In nucleotides, the CDR3 is TGCGCCAGCAGCCCCGGACAGGGGTATCCGGGCTACACCTTC. The encoded protein is CASSPGQGYPGYTF. The rearrangement joins TRBV5-1 to TRBJ1-2, with TRBD1 matching 9 bases. The ends lost 4 bases at V and 8 bases at J; junction bases unmatched: 9. The germline V gene has CDR1 SGHRS and CDR2 YFSETQ. The CDR3 has 14 residues.

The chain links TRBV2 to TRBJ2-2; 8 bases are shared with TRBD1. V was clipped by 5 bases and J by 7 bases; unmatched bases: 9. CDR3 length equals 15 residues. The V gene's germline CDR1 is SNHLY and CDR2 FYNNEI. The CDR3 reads CASSRQDRANGELFF. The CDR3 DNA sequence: TGTGCCAGCAGTAGGCAGGACAGGGCGAACGGGGAGCTGTTTTTT.

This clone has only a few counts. CDR3 bases: TGTGCCAGCAGTCTCCTAGCCTTAGGAAACACCATATATTTT. This sequence encodes CASSLLALGNTIYF. The chain joins TRBV6-5 to TRBJ1-3; D unresolved. V dropped 5 bases and J dropped 4 bases, with 12 bases sitting between them. The CDR3 is 14 residues long. Germline CDR1 is MNHEY and CDR2 is SVGAGI.

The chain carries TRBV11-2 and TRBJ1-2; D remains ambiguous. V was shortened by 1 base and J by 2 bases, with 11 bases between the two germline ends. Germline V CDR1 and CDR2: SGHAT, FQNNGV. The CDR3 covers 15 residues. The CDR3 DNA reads TGTGCCAGCAGCTTAGTGGGGAGGAGGAACTATGGCTACACCTTC. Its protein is CASSLVGRRNYGYTF.

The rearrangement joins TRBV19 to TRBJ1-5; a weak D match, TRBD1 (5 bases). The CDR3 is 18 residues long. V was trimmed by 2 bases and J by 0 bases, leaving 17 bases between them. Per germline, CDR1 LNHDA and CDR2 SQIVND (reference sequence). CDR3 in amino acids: CASSIRGIGSSSNQPQHF. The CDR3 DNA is TGTGCCAGTAGTATAAGGGGCATAGGCTCCTCTAGCAATCAGCCCCAGCATTTT.

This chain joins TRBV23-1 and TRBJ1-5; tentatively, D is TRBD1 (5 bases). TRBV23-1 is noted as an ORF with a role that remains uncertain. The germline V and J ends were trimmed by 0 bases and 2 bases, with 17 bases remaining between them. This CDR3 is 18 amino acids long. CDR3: CASSQSGPQAVGNQPQHF. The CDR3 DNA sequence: TGCGCCAGCAGTCAATCGGGCCCACAGGCTGTTGGCAATCAGCCCCAGCATTTT.

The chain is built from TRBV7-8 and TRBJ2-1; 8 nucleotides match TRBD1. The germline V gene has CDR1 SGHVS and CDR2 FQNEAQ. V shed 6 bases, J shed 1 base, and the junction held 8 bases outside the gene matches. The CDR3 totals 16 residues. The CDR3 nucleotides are TGTGCCAGCAGTTTCGGACAGGGAGTATCCTACAATGAGCAGTTCTTC. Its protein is CASSFGQGVSYNEQFF.

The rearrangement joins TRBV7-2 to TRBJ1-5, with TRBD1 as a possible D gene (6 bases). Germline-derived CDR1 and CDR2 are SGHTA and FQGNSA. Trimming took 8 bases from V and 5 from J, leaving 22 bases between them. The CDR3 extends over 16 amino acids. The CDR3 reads CASVIARGNRDQPQHF. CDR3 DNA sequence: TGTGCCAGCGTAATAGCAAGGGGGAATCGCGATCAGCCCCAGCATTTT.